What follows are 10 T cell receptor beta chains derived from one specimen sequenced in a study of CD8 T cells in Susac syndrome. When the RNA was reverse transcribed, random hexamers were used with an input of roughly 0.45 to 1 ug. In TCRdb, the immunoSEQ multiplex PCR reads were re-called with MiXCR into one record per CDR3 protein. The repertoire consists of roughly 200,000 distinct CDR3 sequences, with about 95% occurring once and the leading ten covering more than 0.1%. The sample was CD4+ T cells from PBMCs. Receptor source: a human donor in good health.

In DNA, the CDR3 is TGCAGTGCCCCCCCGCGGGAGTTTTACAATGAGCAGTTCTTC. It specifies CSAPPREFYNEQFF. The rearrangement uses TRBV20-1 and TRBJ2-1; the match to TRBD2 covers 7 bases. With V trimmed by 6 bases and J by 4 bases, 9 bases remained unmatched. Per the germline V gene, CDR1 is DFQATT and CDR2 is SNEGSKA (reference sequence). This CDR3 has 14 residues.

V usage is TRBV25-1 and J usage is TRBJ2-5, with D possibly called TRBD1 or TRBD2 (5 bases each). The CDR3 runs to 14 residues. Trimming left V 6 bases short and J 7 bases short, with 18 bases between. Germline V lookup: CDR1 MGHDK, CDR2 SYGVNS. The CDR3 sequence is CASSPSGAGGTQYF. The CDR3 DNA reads TGTGCCAGCAGCCCCTCCGGGGCAGGCGGGACCCAGTACTTC.

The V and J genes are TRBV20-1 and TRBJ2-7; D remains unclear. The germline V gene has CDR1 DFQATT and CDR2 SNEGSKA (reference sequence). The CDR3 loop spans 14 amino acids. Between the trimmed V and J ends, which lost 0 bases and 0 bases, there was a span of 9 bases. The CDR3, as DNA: TGCAGTGCTAGAGATCGGGTTCCCTCCTACGAGCAGTACTTC. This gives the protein CSARDRVPSYEQYF.

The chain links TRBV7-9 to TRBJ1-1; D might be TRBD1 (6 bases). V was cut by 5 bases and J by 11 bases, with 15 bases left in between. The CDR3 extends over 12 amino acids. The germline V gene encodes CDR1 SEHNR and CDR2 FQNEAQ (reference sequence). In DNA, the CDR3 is TGTGCCAGCAGCCCCGCCCAGGGGCATGCTTTCTTT. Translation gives CASSPAQGHAFF. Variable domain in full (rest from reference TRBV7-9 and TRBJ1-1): DTGVSQNPRHKITKRGQNVTFRCDPISEHNRLYWYRQTLGQGPEFLTYFQNEAQLEKSRLLSDRFSAERPKGSFSTLEIQRTEQGDSAMYLCASSPAQGHAFFGQGTRLTVV.

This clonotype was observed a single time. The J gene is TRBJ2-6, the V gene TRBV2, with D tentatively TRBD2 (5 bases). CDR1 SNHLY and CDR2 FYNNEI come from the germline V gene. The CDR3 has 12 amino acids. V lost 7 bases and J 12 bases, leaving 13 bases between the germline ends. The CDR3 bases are TGTGCCAGCAATCGGGGTCGGGTCGTCCTGACTTTC. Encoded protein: CASNRGRVVLTF.

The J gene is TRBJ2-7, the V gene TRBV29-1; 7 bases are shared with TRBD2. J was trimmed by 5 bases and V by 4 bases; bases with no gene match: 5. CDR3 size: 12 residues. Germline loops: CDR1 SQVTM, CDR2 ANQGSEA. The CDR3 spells CSVVRGGDEQYF. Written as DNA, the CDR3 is TGCAGCGTTGTCCGGGGAGGGGACGAGCAGTACTTC.

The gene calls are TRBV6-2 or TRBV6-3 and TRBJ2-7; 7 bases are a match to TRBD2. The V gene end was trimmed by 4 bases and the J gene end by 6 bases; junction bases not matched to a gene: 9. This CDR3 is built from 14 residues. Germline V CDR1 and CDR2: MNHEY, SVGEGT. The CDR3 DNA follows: TGTGCCAGCAGTTCGCAACGGACTAGTCGCGAGCAGTACTTC. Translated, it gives CASSSQRTSREQYF.

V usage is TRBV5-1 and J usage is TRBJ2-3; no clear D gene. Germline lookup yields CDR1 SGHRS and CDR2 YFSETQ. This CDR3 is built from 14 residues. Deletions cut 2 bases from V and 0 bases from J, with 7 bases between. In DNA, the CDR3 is TGCGCCAGCAGCTTAACAGAAAGCACAGATACGCAGTATTTT. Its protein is CASSLTESTDTQYF.

Here the CDR3 reads CASSPGTGDTQYF. The DNA for the CDR3 is TGTGCCAGCAGCCCCGGGACTGGAGATACGCAGTATTTT. This rearrangement joins TRBV7-3 to TRBJ2-3; tentative D call: TRBD2 (6 bases). Germline CDR1 is SGHTA and CDR2 is FQGTGA. The V end was cut by 5 bases, the J end by 5 bases, with 11 bases between. CDR3 length: 13 residues.

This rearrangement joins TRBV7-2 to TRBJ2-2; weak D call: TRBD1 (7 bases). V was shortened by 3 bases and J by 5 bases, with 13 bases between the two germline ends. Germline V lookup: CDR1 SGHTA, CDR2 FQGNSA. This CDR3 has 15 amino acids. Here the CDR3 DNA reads TGTGCCAGCAGCTTCCGACAGGGAGGAACCGGGGAGCTGTTTTTT. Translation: CASSFRQGGTGELFF. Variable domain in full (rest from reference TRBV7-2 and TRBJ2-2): GAGVSQSPSNKVTEKGKDVELRCDPISGHTALYWYRQSLGQGLEFLIYFQGNSAPDKSGLPSDRFSAERTGGSVSTLTIQRTQQEDSAVYLCASSFRQGGTGELFFGEGSRLTVL.